What follows are 5 T cell receptor beta chains derived from one specimen sequenced in a study of cytomegalovirus exposure and HLA in healthy donors. 13 Jbeta primers and 60 Vbeta primers were used for the PCR. The repertoire was sequenced with immunoSEQ multiplex PCR; TCRdb's copy has only in-frame clones and lacks some. The repertoire holds around 76,000 clones, less than 80% seen once, with about 9.5% in the top ten. Specimen: PBMCs. The source of these receptors is a woman in her 40s in good health and CMV-seropositive.

The CDR3 here is CASSQGTGGYGYTF. The CDR3 nucleotides read TGCGCCAGCAGCCAAGGGACAGGGGGCTATGGCTACACCTTC. The V and J genes are TRBV4-1 and TRBJ1-2; TRBD1 agrees at 10 bases. Germline loops: CDR1 MGHRA, CDR2 YSYEKL. CDR3 length: 14 residues. V trimming: 1 base; J trimming: 4 bases; junction bases outside the gene matches: 0.

This chain links TRBV6-5 with TRBJ2-7; 9 bases match TRBD1. Germline CDR1 and CDR2: MNHEY and SVGAGI. V was pared by 5 bases and J by 3 bases, with 5 bases of the junction left unmatched. This CDR3 has 14 amino acids. The CDR3 DNA reads as TGTGCCAGCAGTCACATGGGACAGGGCTACGAGCAGTACTTC. Its translation: CASSHMGQGYEQYF.

The V call is TRBV27, the J call TRBJ1-1; D remains unclear. V lost 3 bases, J lost 7 bases, and 21 bases lay in between. The CDR3 has 16 amino acids. Germline CDR1 MNHEY, CDR2 SMNVEV (reference sequence). The CDR3 bases are TGTGCCAGCAGTTTGACAAGGACCAATCCACGGGGTGAAGCTTTCTTT. This encodes CASSLTRTNPRGEAFF.

This chain connects TRBV12-1 to TRBJ1-3. TRBV12-1 is flagged as a pseudogene. The CDR3 is made up of 14 amino acids. CDR3 nucleotide sequence: TGTGCCAGCAGCTTCGGCGGTTTTGGAAACACCATATATTTT. It yields the protein CASSFGGFGNTIYF.

The rearrangement uses TRBV2 and TRBJ2-7; the match to TRBD1 covers 7 bases. Germline CDR1 is SNHLY and CDR2 is FYNNEI. With 8 bases clipped from V and 0 bases from J, the junction kept 10 bases outside the gene matches. The CDR3 is made up of 15 amino acids. CDR3 nucleotides: TGTGCCAGCGTAGAACGGGACAGCCCCTCCTACGAGCAGTACTTC. Translated: CASVERDSPSYEQYF. The entire variable domain, with the rest obtained from reference TRBV2 and TRBJ2-7, is as follows: EPEVTQTPSHQVTQMGQEVILRCVPISNHLYFYWYRQILGQKVEFLVSFYNNEISEKSEIFDDQFSVERPDGSNFTLKIRSTKLEDSAMYFCASVERDSPSYEQYFGPGTRLTVT.